This TCR beta chain was identified in a study of T cell responses to AZD1222 COVID-19 vaccine. Points on this clone: Its antigen is unknown.

Here immunoSEQ multiplex PCR was the method, and the copy in TCRdb shows in-frame clones only, minus some. The sample lists 150,000 to 200,000 clones, about 94% occurring once. Trimming removed 7 bases from V and 2 bases from J; junction bases left unmatched: 5. The CDR3 runs to 15 residues. Germline V CDR1 and CDR2: MNHEY, SVGAGI. General study points: In the spike-specific TCR repertoire, nearly half reportedly target unmutated variant regions. Females outnumbered males among donors, who were mostly white British; clonal diversity was possibly underestimated. The study identified only a handful of AZD1222 recipients as seropositive at baseline. Spike-specific TCR breadth and depth both grew after two AZD1222 doses.

This chain uses TRBV6-5 with TRBJ2-5; 12 bases map to TRBD2. The TCR comes from an adult in good health. The specimen comprised peripheral blood, sampled on day 0 of AZD1222 vaccination. Here the CDR3 DNA reads TGTGCCAGCACTCGGACTAGCGGGGTTCAAGAGACCCAGTACTTC. This codes for CASTRTSGVQETQYF.